In its sample, the clone carrying this T cell receptor beta chain was seen a few times. Its target is unknown. The method was immunoSEQ multiplex PCR; TCRdb's version includes in-frame clones alone and lacks a portion of them. Among about 15,000 clones listed, approximately 68% were seen once. The sample is drawn from a study of PD-1 blockade in classical Hodgkin lymphoma. Study as a whole: Patients were dosed intravenously with nivolumab at 3 mg/kg every 2 weeks. Study-wide results and caveats: While CD8+ TCR diversity did not rise significantly by C4D1, CD4+ TCR diversity did. Reported baseline diversity: healthy donors highest, relapsed/refractory patients lowest.

Germline CDR1 reads SNHLY; CDR2 reads FYNNEI. V lost 10 bases, J lost 2 bases, and 9 bases lay in between. The CDR3 is 11 residues long. As for time point: cycle 4 day 1 (C4D1), after five to seven weeks of nivolumab. Each patient relapsed following autologous stem cell transplantation, and prior brentuximab vedotin exposure differed. The source is a human donor with classical Hodgkin lymphoma. The chain carries TRBV2 and TRBJ2-7, with D possibly being TRBD1 (5 bases). The source material was peripheral blood mononuclear cells (PBMCs), sampled before the fourth cycle of nivolumab. The CDR3 reads CATQGPYEQYF. CDR3 DNA sequence: TGTGCCACCCAGGGCCCCTACGAGCAGTACTTC.